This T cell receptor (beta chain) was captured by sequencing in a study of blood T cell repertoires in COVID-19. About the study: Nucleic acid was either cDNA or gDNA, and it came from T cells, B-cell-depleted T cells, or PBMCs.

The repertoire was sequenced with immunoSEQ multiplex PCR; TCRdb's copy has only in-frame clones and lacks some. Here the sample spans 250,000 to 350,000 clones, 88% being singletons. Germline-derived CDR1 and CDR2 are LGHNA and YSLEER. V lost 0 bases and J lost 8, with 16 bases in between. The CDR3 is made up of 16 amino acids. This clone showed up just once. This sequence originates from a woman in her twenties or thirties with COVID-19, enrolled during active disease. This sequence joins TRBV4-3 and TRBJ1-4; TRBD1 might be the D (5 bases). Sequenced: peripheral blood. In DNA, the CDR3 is TGCGCCAGCAGCCAAGATCTCGGTCAGGGAAGGGAAAAACTGTTTTTT. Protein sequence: CASSQDLGQGREKLFF.